The TCR beta chain under discussion was sequenced for a study of tissue T cells after allogeneic stem cell transplantation. The table lists this clone with a few counts. Here the gene names and germline are mouse. From the germline J gene comes the end of the CDR3, since the read stops 1 residue before it. This table comes from immunoSEQ multiplex PCR, and its TCRdb copy is limited to in-frame clones, with some not included. The profile covers more than 1,000 clones, with under 60% appearing a single time and roughly 27% taken by the ten largest. Germline V gene lookup returns CDR1 KGHPV and CDR2 FQNQEV (reference sequence). Trimming pared 4 bases from V and 1 base from J, leaving 7 bases between. This CDR3 is built from 14 residues. As for time point: mouse harvest day 14 after allogeneic transplant. The graft held 10^6 splenic CD5+ T cells and 10^7 T-cell-depleted bone marrow cells.

The V gene is TRBV26, the J gene TRBJ1-4; TRBD1 might be the D (5 bases). Sequencing was performed on gut tissue. This receptor was identified in a female BALB/c mouse given C57BL/6 T cells with graft-versus-host disease after an allogeneic hematopoietic cell transplant. Incomplete CDR3 DNA: TGTGCCAGCAGTCCTGGGGCTTCCAACGAAAGATTATTT. This sequence encodes CASSPGASNERLF. Given in full, the CDR3 is CASSPGASNERLFF.